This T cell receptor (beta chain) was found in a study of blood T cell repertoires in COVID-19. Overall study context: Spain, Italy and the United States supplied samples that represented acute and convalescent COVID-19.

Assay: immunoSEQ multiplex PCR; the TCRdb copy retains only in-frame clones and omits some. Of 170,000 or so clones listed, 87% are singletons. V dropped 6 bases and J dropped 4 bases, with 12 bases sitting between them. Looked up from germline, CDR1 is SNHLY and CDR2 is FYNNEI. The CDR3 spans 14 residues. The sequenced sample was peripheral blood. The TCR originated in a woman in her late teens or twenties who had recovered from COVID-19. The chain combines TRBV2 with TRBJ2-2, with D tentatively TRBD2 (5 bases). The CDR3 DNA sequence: TGTGCCAGCAGGAGGGAACAGCTCACCGGGGAGCTGTTTTTT. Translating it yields CASRREQLTGELFF. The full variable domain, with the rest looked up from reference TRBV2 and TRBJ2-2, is EPEVTQTPSHQVTQMGQEVILRCVPISNHLYFYWYRQILGQKVEFLVSFYNNEISEKSEIFDDQFSVERPDGSNFTLKIRSTKLEDSAMYFCASRREQLTGELFFGEGSRLTVL.